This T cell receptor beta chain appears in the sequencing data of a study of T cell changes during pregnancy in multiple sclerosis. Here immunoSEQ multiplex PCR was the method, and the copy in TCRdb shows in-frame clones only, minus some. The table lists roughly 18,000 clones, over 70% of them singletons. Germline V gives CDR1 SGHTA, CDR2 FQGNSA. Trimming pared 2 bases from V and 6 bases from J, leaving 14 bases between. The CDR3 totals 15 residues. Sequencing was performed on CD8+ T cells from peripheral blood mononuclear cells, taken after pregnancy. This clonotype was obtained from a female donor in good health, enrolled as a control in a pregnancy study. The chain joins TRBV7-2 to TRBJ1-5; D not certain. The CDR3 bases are TGTGCCAGCAGCTTACTTCCGGGTAGCGGTCAGCCCCAGCATTTT. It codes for CASSLLPGSGQPQHF.